One and the same sample provided the 25 T cell receptor beta chains below, sequenced in a study of T cells in Graves' hyperthyroidism and ophthalmopathy. Amplification targeted TCR beta CDR3 regions from RNA transcripts. HTBI primers drove first-round RT-PCR of the TCR CDR3. TCRdb called the multiplex PCR reads again in MiXCR, with one record for every CDR3 protein. The profile shows about 400,000 distinct CDR3 sequences, more than 15% of them singletons. Sequences were obtained from blood. The source of these receptors is a woman aged 18 to 35 with Graves' hyperthyroidism.

This rearrangement joins TRBV7-9 to TRBJ2-1; TRBD2 matches at 10 bases. The V gene end was trimmed by 4 bases and the J gene end by 7 bases; junction bases not matched to a gene: 4. Germline CDR1 and CDR2: SEHNR and FQNEAQ (reference sequence). The CDR3 consists of 14 residues. The CDR3 region is CASSSERGGNEQFF. For the CDR3, the DNA is TGTGCCAGCAGCTCTGAGCGGGGGGGTAATGAGCAGTTCTTC.

This clonotype was picked up a small number of times. The chain joins TRBV25-1 to TRBJ1-6, with 7 positions matching TRBD1. Germline CDR1 is MGHDK and CDR2 is SYGVNS. This CDR3 region has 15 residues. J was trimmed by 6 bases and V by 0 bases; bases with no gene match: 2. The CDR3 coding sequence is TGTGCCAGCAGTGAATACGGGACAGCTAATTCACCCCTCCACTTT. Protein: CASSEYGTANSPLHF.

The V gene is TRBV7-2, the J gene TRBJ1-1, with D perhaps TRBD1 (5 bases). The CDR3 contains 15 residues. CDR1 is SGHTA and CDR2 is FQGNSA in the germline V gene. V was clipped by 5 bases and J by 5 bases, with 18 bases between them. This chain's CDR3 is CASSPRGLTGTEAFF. Written as DNA, the CDR3 is TGTGCCAGCAGCCCGCGGGGCCTCACGGGGACTGAAGCTTTCTTT.

This clonotype was counted at least ten times. V and J are TRBV29-1 and TRBJ2-7, with 7 bases aligning to TRBD1. Germline V lookup: CDR1 SQVTM, CDR2 ANQGSEA. The CDR3 sequence is 13 residues long. The V and J ends lost 4 bases and 2 bases, in that order; junction bases with no gene match: 5. CDR3 DNA: TGCAGCGTTGCCCCGGGACAGCCCTACGAGCAGTACTTC. Its protein is CSVAPGQPYEQYF.

This clonotype was seen repeatedly, ten times or more. This chain links TRBV28 with TRBJ1-1, with a tentative D call TRBD1 (5 bases). The CDR3 consists of 15 residues. V lost 3 bases and J lost 0, with 11 bases in between. Germline V lookup: CDR1 MDHEN, CDR2 SYDVKM. DNA of the CDR3: TGTGCCAGCAGTTTCAGGGCCGGGATGAACACTGAAGCTTTCTTT. This gives the protein CASSFRAGMNTEAFF. The full variable domain, rest sourced from reference TRBV28 and TRBJ1-1, is DVKVTQSSRYLVKRTGEKVFLECVQDMDHENMFWYRQDPGLGLRLIYFSYDVKMKEKGDIPEGYSVSREKKERFSLILESASTNQTSMYLCASSFRAGMNTEAFFGQGTRLTVV.

In its sample, this clonotype was seen a few times. The gene calls are TRBV9 and TRBJ2-2, with D hard to call. Trimming shortened V by 0 bases and J by 5 bases, and 11 bases separated the two germline ends. Looked up from germline, CDR1 is SGDLS and CDR2 is YYNGEE. There are 15 residues in the CDR3. The CDR3 bases are TGTGCCAGCAGCGTAGCAATCGGTGGGACCGGGGAGCTGTTTTTT. This translates into CASSVAIGGTGELFF.

This clonotype was observed many times. The chain joins TRBV2 to TRBJ2-7; D is ambiguous. Trimming shortened V by 6 bases and J by 6 bases, and 12 bases separated the two germline ends. CDR3 size: 12 residues. CDR1 SNHLY and CDR2 FYNNEI come from the germline V gene. The CDR3 coding sequence is TGTGCCAGCAGGGTGACAAGGCTCGAGCAGTACTTC. It translates to CASRVTRLEQYF.

This clonotype was seen many times. The chain recombines TRBV6-1 with TRBJ1-6, with D unresolved. The germline V gene has CDR1 MNHNS and CDR2 SASEGT. CDR3 length equals 14 residues. The ends were cut back, 5 bases at V and 9 bases at J, with 14 bases in the middle. The CDR3 DNA follows: TGTGCCAGCAGTCCCATAGGTGGAGGTTCACCCCTCCACTTT. This codes for CASSPIGGGSPLHF.

In its sample, this clonotype was seen a few times. The V call is TRBV18, the J call TRBJ2-7; 8 bases fit TRBD1. Germline V gene lookup returns CDR1 KGHSH and CDR2 LQKENI. The CDR3 contains 16 residues. V was clipped by 1 base and J by 3 bases; unmatched bases: 8. The CDR3 is CASSPRPGQVIYEQYF. As DNA, the CDR3 is TGTGCCAGCTCACCACGACCGGGACAGGTTATCTACGAGCAGTACTTC.

This clonotype was seen repeatedly, ten times or more. The V gene is TRBV10-2, the J gene TRBJ1-1; the match to TRBD1 covers 8 bases. The CDR3 has 13 residues. The germline V gene has CDR1 WSHSY and CDR2 SAAADI. The ends lost 8 bases at V and 0 bases at J; junction bases unmatched: 2. The CDR3 here is CASDRGMNTEAFF. In nucleotides, the CDR3 is TGCGCCAGCGACAGGGGAATGAACACTGAAGCTTTCTTT.

This clonotype was detected ten times or more. The genes are TRBV7-9 and TRBJ1-6; D uncertain. This CDR3 is 14 amino acids long. V lost 7 bases, J lost 5 bases, and 12 bases lay in between. Germline V CDR1 and CDR2: SEHNR, FQNEAQ (reference sequence). The CDR3 nucleotides are TGTGCCAGCACCATCTCCTCGGATAATTCACCCCTCCACTTT. Protein: CASTISSDNSPLHF.

The chain is built from TRBV24-1 and TRBJ1-2; tentative D call: TRBD1 (6 bases). V shed 3 bases and J shed 3 bases, with 10 bases lying between them. The germline CDR1 and CDR2 sequences are KGHDR and SFDVKD. This CDR3 is 14 amino acids long. This chain's CDR3 is CATSDRGQHYGYTF. CDR3 in DNA: TGTGCCACCAGTGATCGGGGGCAGCACTATGGCTACACCTTC.

This clonotype was picked up a small number of times. The genes are TRBV3-1 and TRBJ2-4; TRBD1 matches 7 bases. The CDR3 contains 15 residues. V trimming: 0 bases; J trimming: 8 bases; junction bases outside the gene matches: 7. Per germline, CDR1 LGHDT and CDR2 YNNKEL (reference sequence). CDR3: CASSQDRVTGDIQYF. As DNA, the CDR3 is TGTGCCAGCAGCCAAGATAGAGTAACAGGGGACATTCAGTACTTC.

The chain uses TRBV28 and TRBJ2-3; 9 nucleotides line up with TRBD2. The CDR3 runs to 16 residues. Looked up from germline, CDR1 is MDHEN and CDR2 is SYDVKM. Germline trimming cut 6 bases from V and 4 bases from J; bases unmatched to any gene: 11. DNA of the CDR3: TGTGCCAGCAGATCAATTCCCGGGACTAGCCCAGATACGCAGTATTTT. It encodes CASRSIPGTSPDTQYF.

The rearrangement joins TRBV7-6 to TRBJ1-2; D is possibly TRBD1 (5 bases). V lost 5 bases and J lost 7, with 11 bases in between. Germline loops: CDR1 SGHVS, CDR2 FNYEAQ. The CDR3 covers 12 residues. For the CDR3, the DNA is TGTGCCAGCAGCGGCGGGGGGGGTGGCTACACCTTC. Encoded protein: CASSGGGGGYTF.

The DNA for the CDR3 is TGTGCCAGCAGCTTAGCCCCGGGACAGGCTATGAACACTGAAGCTTTCTTT. Amino acid sequence: CASSLAPGQAMNTEAFF. This chain connects TRBV7-2 to TRBJ1-1; 8 bases map to TRBD1. V lost 0 bases and J lost 0; bases outside the gene matches: 6. The CDR3 consists of 17 residues. Germline CDR1 SGHTA, CDR2 FQGNSA.

The rearrangement links TRBV29-1 to TRBJ2-3; 13 positions match TRBD2. V lost 1 base, J lost 2 bases, and 3 bases stayed unmatched. Germline-derived CDR1 and CDR2 are SQVTM and ANQGSEA. The CDR3 is 16 residues long. The CDR3 is CSVEGGLAGSTDTQYF. In DNA form, the CDR3 reads TGCAGCGTTGAAGGGGGACTAGCGGGGTCCACAGATACGCAGTATTTT.

This clonotype has ten or more counts. This sequence joins TRBV9 and TRBJ2-2, with D unclear. V lost 4 bases and J lost 0, with 7 bases in between. The CDR3 length is 14 residues. Germline V gives CDR1 SGDLS, CDR2 YYNGEE. This CDR3 reads CASSSTANTGELFF. CDR3 nucleotides: TGTGCCAGCAGCTCCACCGCGAACACCGGGGAGCTGTTTTTT.

The V gene is TRBV28, the J gene TRBJ2-6, with D tentatively TRBD2 (5 bases). Trimming removed 3 bases from V and 1 base from J, with 13 bases in between. Germline V gene lookup returns CDR1 MDHEN and CDR2 SYDVKM. This CDR3 has 17 amino acids. This CDR3 is CASSLIEGSSGANVLTF. CDR3 nucleotide sequence: TGTGCCAGCAGTTTGATTGAGGGAAGTTCTGGGGCCAACGTCCTGACTTTC.

The sample holds many counts of this clonotype. The V gene is TRBV7-8, the J gene TRBJ1-1; 11 nucleotides line up with TRBD1. Trimming cost V 4 bases and J 7 bases; bases outside gene matches: 8. This CDR3 is 15 amino acids long. The germline V gene encodes CDR1 SGHVS and CDR2 FQNEAQ. Here the CDR3 reads CASSYLDRGLGEAFF. The CDR3 coding sequence is TGTGCCAGCAGCTACTTGGACAGGGGGCTTGGTGAAGCTTTCTTT.

This chain joins TRBV10-3 and TRBJ2-1, with 10 positions matching TRBD2. Germline CDR1 ENHRY, CDR2 SYGVKD. V lost 4 bases and J lost 4; bases outside the gene matches: 7. The CDR3 is 16 amino acids. The CDR3 coding sequence is TGTGCCATCAGTGCCCGGGGAGCGGGGGGGTACAATGAGCAGTTCTTC. Residues: CAISARGAGGYNEQFF.

The chain links TRBV29-1 to TRBJ2-7; no definite D call. Trimming took 2 bases from V and 0 from J, leaving 11 bases between them. This CDR3 is 14 amino acids long. The V gene's germline CDR1 is SQVTM and CDR2 ANQGSEA. The CDR3 reads CSVEPSPSSYEQYF. The CDR3 nucleotides are TGCAGCGTTGAACCCAGCCCGAGCTCCTACGAGCAGTACTTC.

This clonotype has at least ten counts. This chain joins TRBV27 and TRBJ2-3; 8 bases are a match to TRBD1. Germline V CDR1 and CDR2: MNHEY, SMNVEV (reference sequence). This CDR3 has 14 amino acids. Germline trimming cut 6 bases from V and 3 bases from J; bases unmatched to any gene: 5. The CDR3 DNA reads as TGTGCCAGCAGCTCGGACAGGGCGACAGATACGCAGTATTTT. It specifies CASSSDRATDTQYF.

This clonotype was seen a handful of times. The V call is TRBV2, the J call TRBJ2-1, with a possible D match to TRBD2 (6 bases). Trimming pared 2 bases from V and 6 bases from J, leaving 14 bases between. The CDR3 is 15 amino acids. Germline values: CDR1 SNHLY, CDR2 FYNNEI. CDR3 sequence: CASSELEGFRNEQFF. As DNA, the CDR3 is TGTGCCAGCAGTGAACTGGAGGGCTTTCGCAATGAGCAGTTCTTC.

CDR3 sequence (DNA): TGTGCCAGCAGCTTAGTAGGTGGGGGACTAGCGGGAGTACCTTACAATGAGCAGTTCTTC. Translated: CASSLVGGGLAGVPYNEQFF. The chain is built from TRBV7-2 and TRBJ2-1; 14 positions match TRBD2. With 1 base clipped from V and 4 bases from J, the junction kept 12 bases outside the gene matches. The CDR3 consists of 20 residues. CDR1 is SGHTA and CDR2 is FQGNSA in the germline V gene.